The 13 T cell receptor beta chains below were found in one sample sequenced in a study of blood T cell repertoires in COVID-19 (dated by TCRdb to about 2020). Libraries were constructed by the immunoSEQ multiplex PCR assay. Drawn from immuneACCESS, this table holds only the in-frame rearrangements with V and J called that TCRdb kept. Clones are partly lost; checked studies trace under half to an unresolved V gene and leave the rest unexplained. The sample table records 130,000 to 150,000 clones; 78% of these occur just once. 1.9% of the sample goes to the ten largest clones. Sample: peripheral blood. These receptors were taken from a woman aged 60-75 years with acute or convalescent COVID-19.

The V gene is TRBV7-9, the J gene TRBJ2-5, with a possible D match to TRBD2 (6 bases). The ends were cut back, 5 bases at V and 6 bases at J, with 16 bases in the middle. The CDR3 covers 14 residues. Germline V gene sequence: CDR1 SEHNR, CDR2 FQNEAQ (reference sequence). The CDR3 sequence: CASSDPLAFQTQYF. The CDR3 DNA reads TGTGCCAGCAGCGACCCTCTAGCGTTCCAGACCCAGTACTTC.

This chain connects TRBV20-1 to TRBJ1-2; D is uncertain. V dropped 3 bases and J dropped 7 bases, with 12 bases sitting between them. Germline CDR1 reads DFQATT; CDR2 reads SNEGSKA (reference sequence). CDR3 length equals 12 residues. DNA of the CDR3: TGCAGTGCTAGTTCGGTCGTAACTGGCTACACCTTC. Protein sequence: CSASSVVTGYTF.

The CDR3 sequence: CASSSPVSGRSETQYF. CDR3 coding DNA: TGTGCCAGCAGTTCTCCCGTTAGCGGGAGGTCCGAGACCCAGTACTTC. The rearrangement links TRBV6-6 to TRBJ2-5; 10 nucleotides line up with TRBD2. CDR3 size: 16 residues. Germline CDR1 reads MNHNY; CDR2 reads SVGAGI (reference sequence). V lost 4 bases, J lost 5 bases, and 10 bases stayed unmatched.

The chain employs TRBV5-4 and TRBJ2-7; D is unclear. The germline V and J ends were trimmed by 0 bases and 0 bases, with 13 bases remaining between them. The V gene's germline CDR1 is SGHNT and CDR2 YYREEE (reference sequence). The CDR3 length is 16 residues. In DNA form, the CDR3 reads TGTGCCAGCAGCTTGGGAACGTCTCCTAGCTCCTACGAGCAGTACTTC. Translating gives CASSLGTSPSSYEQYF.

The chain links TRBV5-1 to TRBJ2-5; D perhaps matches TRBD2 (6 bases). CDR1 is SGHRS, CDR2 YFSETQ, per germline. The V and J ends lost 1 base and 4 bases respectively, with 11 bases between them. The CDR3 contains 14 residues. The CDR3 DNA reads TGCGCCAGCAGCTTGACGGGAGCTGGAGAGACCCAGTACTTC. It specifies CASSLTGAGETQYF.

As to this clone: One end of the junction varies from germline; a read error may be responsible. The rearrangement links TRBV10-2 to TRBJ2-7; 8 bases are a match to TRBD1. CDR1 is WSHSY, CDR2 SAAADI, per germline. The CDR3 runs 17 residues. CDR3 loop: CVSSAHPWGQASYEQYF. CDR3 nucleotides: TGCGTCAGCAGTGCCCATCCATGGGGACAGGCCTCCTACGAGCAGTACTTC.

The rearrangement links TRBV29-1 to TRBJ2-7, with a possible D match to TRBD1 (5 bases). V was trimmed by 3 bases and J by 2 bases, leaving 11 bases between them. CDR1 SQVTM and CDR2 ANQGSEA come from the germline V gene. The CDR3 length is 13 residues. The CDR3 nucleotides read TGCAGCGTTGAGAAGGGGCGGCCCTACGAGCAGTACTTC. Translated, it gives CSVEKGRPYEQYF.

The rearrangement joins TRBV11-2 to TRBJ2-7; TRBD1 agrees at 7 bases. V shed 4 bases, J shed 2 bases, and the junction held 17 bases outside the gene matches. This CDR3 contains 18 residues. The germline CDR1 and CDR2 sequences are SGHAT and FQNNGV. The CDR3, as DNA: TGTGCCAGCAGCTACCGGGACAGCCGACTTACCCCTACCTACGAGCAGTACTTC. It yields the protein CASSYRDSRLTPTYEQYF.

CDR3 in DNA: TGTGCCAGTAGTATAGATCGGGGGTTTAGCGTAACGAACACCGGGGAGCTGTTTTTT. Protein sequence: CASSIDRGFSVTNTGELFF. V is TRBV19 and J is TRBJ2-2, with D perhaps matching TRBD2 (6 bases). The ends were cut back, 0 bases at V and 0 bases at J, with 17 bases in the middle. Germline V gene lookup returns CDR1 LNHDA and CDR2 SQIVND (reference sequence). The length of the CDR3 is 19 residues.

This chain joins TRBV11-2 and TRBJ2-1; 9 nucleotides align to TRBD1. The CDR3 covers 14 residues. Looked up from germline, CDR1 is SGHAT and CDR2 is FQNNGV. J lost 7 bases, V lost 5 bases, and 6 bases had no gene match. CDR3 nucleotide sequence: TGTGCCAGCAGCATCGGCGGGACAGGGAATGAGCAGTTCTTC. As protein: CASSIGGTGNEQFF. Filled out from reference TRBV11-2 and TRBJ2-1, the complete variable domain reads EAGVAQSPRYKIIEKRQSVAFWCNPISGHATLYWYQQILGQGPKLLIQFQNNGVVDDSQLPKDRFSAERLKGVDSTLKIQPAKLEDSAVYLCASSIGGTGNEQFFGPGTRLTVL.

The chain combines TRBV4-2 with TRBJ2-1, with 9 bases lining up with TRBD2. Germline CDR1 is LGHNA and CDR2 is YNFKEQ. V lost 4 bases and J lost 1; bases outside the gene matches: 5. The CDR3 is 16 amino acids. DNA of the CDR3: TGTGCCAGCAGCCCTGATCTAGCGGGATCCTACAATGAGCAGTTCTTC. Translation gives CASSPDLAGSYNEQFF.

This clone was counted between two and nine times. Other DNA sequences in the same sample also yield this CDR3. The chain carries TRBV5-1 and TRBJ2-1, with D possibly being TRBD1 (5 bases). The CDR3 consists of 14 residues. Germline CDR1 is SGHRS and CDR2 is YFSETQ. V was cut by 0 bases and J by 6 bases, with 10 bases left in between. The CDR3 DNA follows: TGCGCCAGCAGCTTGGGGGGCGCCTCCAATGAGCAGTTCTTC. Protein product: CASSLGGASNEQFF.

The chain joins TRBV7-9 to TRBJ1-1; D may be TRBD1 (6 bases). CDR1 is SEHNR and CDR2 is FQNEAQ in the germline V gene (reference sequence). This CDR3 has 13 amino acids. V gave up 1 base and J gave up 3 bases, with 6 bases separating them. The CDR3 DNA reads TGTGCCAGCAGCTTAGACAGGGACACTGAAGCTTTCTTT. It translates to CASSLDRDTEAFF.